This TCR beta chain derives from a study of T cell changes during pregnancy in multiple sclerosis (dated by TCRdb to between 2018 and 2020). Study-level background: The study looked at changes in the T cell repertoire across pregnancy in women with multiple sclerosis.

As to this clone: Which antigen it targets is not known. Base-call qualities are not available, and no considerably larger clone is one nucleotide away.

Libraries were prepared through the immunoSEQ multiplex PCR assay. TCRdb stores this immuneACCESS table with in-frame sequences only. Part of the clones is absent; in the studies checked, under half of the shortfall reflects unresolved V genes, and no reason is known for the rest. Present in this sample are approximately 90,000 clones, roughly nine tenths of which were seen just once. The leading ten clones occupy 2.5% to 3% of the sample. CDR1 and CDR2 are drawn from the germline V gene: MNHNS, SASEGT. Measured from the cysteine to the phenylalanine, the CDR3 is 23 residues long. This entry keeps only the CDR3 DNA: 69 bases, framed from base 1. V and J are trimmed by 2 bases and 4 bases, and the gene matches miss 22 bases of the junction.

The chain links TRBV6-1 with TRBJ2-1; the junction holds 14 bases that match TRBD2. This specimen consisted of peripheral blood, obtained in the first trimester of pregnancy. The origin of this receptor is a female donor with multiple sclerosis, enrolled in a pregnancy study. The DNA sequence is TGTGCCAGCAGTGAAAGGGACAACTCATCGACTAGCGGGAGGGGCCTACCATACAATGAGCAGTTCTTC. This sequence encodes CASSERDNSSTSGRGLPYNEQFF.